Below, 10 T cell receptor beta chains from the same sample are listed, as sequenced in a study of blood T cell repertoires in COVID-19. Only in-frame clones appear in the TCRdb table, and some are missing; sequencing was by immunoSEQ multiplex PCR. The sample holds 300,000 to 400,000 clones; around 87% are singletons and the top ten take about 2.1%. Sequenced: peripheral blood. The receptor set was obtained from a woman aged 55-69 years with COVID-19, enrolled during active disease.

V usage is TRBV6-1 and J usage is TRBJ1-2; D gene unclear. V was shortened by 0 bases and J by 4 bases, with 6 bases between the two germline ends. The germline V gene has CDR1 MNHNS and CDR2 SASEGT. The CDR3 runs 13 residues. The CDR3 loop is CASSEAPPYGYTF. CDR3 DNA sequence: TGTGCCAGCAGTGAAGCCCCTCCCTATGGCTACACCTTC.

The rearrangement joins TRBV18 to TRBJ1-6; a possible D gene is TRBD1 (6 bases). Germline CDR1 reads KGHSH; CDR2 reads LQKENI. The CDR3 loop spans 13 amino acids. V dropped 4 bases and J dropped 17 bases, with 18 bases sitting between them. The CDR3 region is CASSLEMGGPFHF. CDR3 DNA: TGTGCCAGCTCACTCGAAATGGGGGGGCCCTTCCACTTT.

The chain uses TRBV9 and TRBJ1-1; weak D call: TRBD1 (5 bases). The CDR3 spans 13 residues. In germline, CDR1 is SGDLS, CDR2 YYNGEE. Trimming pared 3 bases from V and 6 bases from J, leaving 12 bases between. The CDR3 protein is CASSAFDRAEAFF. The DNA of the CDR3 is TGTGCCAGCAGCGCCTTTGACAGAGCTGAAGCTTTCTTT. The variable domain in full, completed from reference TRBV9 and TRBJ1-1, reads DSGVTQTPKHLITATGQRVTLRCSPRSGDLSVYWYQQSLDQGLQFLIQYYNGEERAKGNILERFSAQQFPDLHSELNLSSLELGDSALYFCASSAFDRAEAFFGQGTRLTVV.

J is TRBJ1-5 and V is TRBV3-1 (or the pseudogene TRBV3-2), with D uncertain. The CDR3 sequence is 13 residues long. The V and J ends lost 4 bases and 4 bases respectively, with 8 bases between them. Germline lookup yields CDR1 LGHDT and CDR2 YNNKEL (reference sequence). CDR3 in amino acids: CASSLFRNQPQHF. For the CDR3, the DNA is TGTGCCAGCAGCCTATTTCGGAATCAGCCCCAGCATTTT.

The chain combines TRBV19 with TRBJ2-1, with TRBD1 matching over 9 bases. CDR1 is LNHDA, CDR2 SQIVND, per germline (reference sequence). This CDR3 is built from 15 residues. After removal of 8 bases from V and 7 bases from J, the junction contained 12 bases not matched to a gene. This CDR3 is CASSLVGTGRNEQFF. The CDR3 DNA sequence: TGTGCCAGTTCCCTTGTTGGGACAGGGCGGAATGAGCAGTTCTTC.

The chain combines TRBV11-2 with TRBJ1-4, with 8 positions matching TRBD1. This CDR3 contains 15 residues. CDR1 SGHAT and CDR2 FQNNGV come from the germline V gene. J gave up 6 bases and V 1 base, and 4 bases lay outside the gene matches. The CDR3: CASSLGTGWDEKLFF. The CDR3 bases are TGTGCCAGCAGCTTAGGGACAGGGTGGGATGAAAAACTGTTTTTT.

Comments on this clone: Within the sample, other DNA sequences also encode this same CDR3. This chain connects TRBV6-5 to TRBJ1-1, with D possibly TRBD1 on 6 matching bases. The V and J ends lost 2 bases and 5 bases respectively, with 9 bases between them. The CDR3 length is 13 residues. The V gene's germline CDR1 is MNHEY and CDR2 SVGAGI. The DNA for the CDR3 is TGTGCCAGCAGTTACCAGGGGTCGACTGAAGCTTTCTTT. It specifies CASSYQGSTEAFF.

The V and J genes are TRBV11-2 and TRBJ2-7; perhaps TRBD1 as D (6 bases). The CDR3 spans 13 residues. The V end was cut by 5 bases, the J end by 2 bases, with 10 bases between. From germline, CDR1 is SGHAT and CDR2 FQNNGV. CDR3 residues: CASSVQGTYEQYF. In nucleotides, the CDR3 is TGTGCCAGCAGCGTACAGGGTACCTACGAGCAGTACTTC.

This chain joins TRBV6-4 and TRBJ1-2; D may be TRBD1 (6 bases). Per germline, CDR1 MRHNA and CDR2 SNTAGT. The V gene lost 5 bases and the J gene lost 2 bases, with 6 bases spanning the gap. This CDR3 spans 12 amino acids. The CDR3 coding sequence is TGTGCCAGCAGTAGGGGGAACTATGGCTACACCTTC. This encodes CASSRGNYGYTF.

The J gene is TRBJ1-1, the V gene TRBV7-3; D gene uncertain. CDR3 length: 12 amino acids. The V end lost 5 bases, the J end lost 1 base, and 5 bases lay between the germline ends. The germline gives CDR1 SGHTA, CDR2 FQGTGA. CDR3 region: CASSPQNTEAFF. The DNA for the CDR3 is TGTGCCAGCAGCCCCCAGAACACTGAAGCTTTCTTT.